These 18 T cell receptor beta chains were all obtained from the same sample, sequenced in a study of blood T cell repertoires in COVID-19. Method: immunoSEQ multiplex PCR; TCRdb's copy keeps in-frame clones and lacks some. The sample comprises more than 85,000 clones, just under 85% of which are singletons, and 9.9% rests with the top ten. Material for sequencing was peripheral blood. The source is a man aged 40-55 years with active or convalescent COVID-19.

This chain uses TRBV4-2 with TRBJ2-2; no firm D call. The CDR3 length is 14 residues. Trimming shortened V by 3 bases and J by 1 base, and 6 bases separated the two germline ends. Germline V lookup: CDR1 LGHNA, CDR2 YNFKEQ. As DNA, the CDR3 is TGTGCCAGCAGCCAGGCTGGGAACACCGGGGAGCTGTTTTTT. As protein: CASSQAGNTGELFF.

This CDR3 reads CASGRLAGFMKQETQYF. The CDR3 DNA follows: TGTGCCAGCGGGCGACTAGCGGGATTTATGAAACAAGAGACCCAGTACTTC. This chain joins TRBV2 and TRBJ2-5; TRBD2 matches 11 bases. After removal of 8 bases from V and 2 bases from J, the junction contained 13 bases not matched to a gene. Looked up from germline, CDR1 is SNHLY and CDR2 is FYNNEI. The CDR3 is made up of 17 amino acids. Full variable domain (rest looked up from reference TRBV2 and TRBJ2-5): EPEVTQTPSHQVTQMGQEVILRCVPISNHLYFYWYRQILGQKVEFLVSFYNNEISEKSEIFDDQFSVERPDGSNFTLKIRSTKLEDSAMYFCASGRLAGFMKQETQYFGPGTRLLVL.

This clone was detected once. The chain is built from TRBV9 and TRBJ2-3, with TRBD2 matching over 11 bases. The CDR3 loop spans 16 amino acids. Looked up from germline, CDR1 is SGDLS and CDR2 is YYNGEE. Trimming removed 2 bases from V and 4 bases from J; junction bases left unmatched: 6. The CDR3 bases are TGTGCCAGCAGCGTCCTAGCGGGGGGCCAGGCAGATACGCAGTATTTT. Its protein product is CASSVLAGGQADTQYF.

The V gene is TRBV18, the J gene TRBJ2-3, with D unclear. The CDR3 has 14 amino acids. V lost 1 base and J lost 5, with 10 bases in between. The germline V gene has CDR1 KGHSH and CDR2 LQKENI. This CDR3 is CASSPRPQLDTQYF. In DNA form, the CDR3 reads TGTGCCAGCTCACCACGTCCCCAGTTAGATACGCAGTATTTT.

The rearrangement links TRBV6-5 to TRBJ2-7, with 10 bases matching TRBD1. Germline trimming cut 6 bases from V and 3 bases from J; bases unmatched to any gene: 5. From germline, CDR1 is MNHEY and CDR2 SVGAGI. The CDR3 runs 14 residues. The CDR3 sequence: CASRGQGVIYEQYF. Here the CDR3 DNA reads TGTGCCAGCAGAGGACAGGGGGTAATCTACGAGCAGTACTTC.

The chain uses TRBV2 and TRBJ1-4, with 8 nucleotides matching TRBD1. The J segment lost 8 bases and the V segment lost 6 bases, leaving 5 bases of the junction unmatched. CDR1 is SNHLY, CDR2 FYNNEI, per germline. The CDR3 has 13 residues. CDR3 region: CASRQGVGEKLFF. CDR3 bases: TGTGCCAGCAGACAGGGGGTAGGGGAAAAACTGTTTTTT.

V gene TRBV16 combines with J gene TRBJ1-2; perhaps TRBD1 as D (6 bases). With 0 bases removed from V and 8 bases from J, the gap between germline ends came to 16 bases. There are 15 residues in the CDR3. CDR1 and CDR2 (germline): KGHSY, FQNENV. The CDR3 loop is CASSQSGGPAGGYTF. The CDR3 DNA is TGTGCCAGCAGCCAATCGGGGGGGCCCGCCGGGGGCTACACCTTC. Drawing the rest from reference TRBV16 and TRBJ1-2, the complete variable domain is GEEVAQTPKHLVRGEGQKAKLYCAPIKGHSYVFWYQQVLKNEFKFLISFQNENVFDETGMPKERFSAKCLPNSPCSLEIQATKLEDSAVYFCASSQSGGPAGGYTFGSGTRLTVV.

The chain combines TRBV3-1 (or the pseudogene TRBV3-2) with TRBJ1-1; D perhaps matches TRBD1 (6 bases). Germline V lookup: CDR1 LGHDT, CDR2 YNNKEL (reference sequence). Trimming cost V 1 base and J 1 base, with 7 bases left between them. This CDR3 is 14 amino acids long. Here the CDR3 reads CASSQVGGNTEAFF. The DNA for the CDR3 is TGTGCCAGCAGCCAAGTAGGGGGGAACACTGAAGCTTTCTTT.

The CDR3 is CASSPSSGIEAFF. In nucleotides, the CDR3 is TGTGCCAGCTCACCATCGTCGGGGATTGAAGCTTTCTTT. The chain recombines TRBV18 with TRBJ1-1, with no clear D. Trimming stripped 2 bases from V and 7 bases from J, with 11 bases between. Per the germline V gene, CDR1 is KGHSH and CDR2 is LQKENI. CDR3 size: 13 residues.

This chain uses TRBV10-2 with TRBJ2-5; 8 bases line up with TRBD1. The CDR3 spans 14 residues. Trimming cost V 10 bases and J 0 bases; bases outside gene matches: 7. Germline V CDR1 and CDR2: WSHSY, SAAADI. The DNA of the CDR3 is TGCGCCACTTCGGACAGGGTCAACCAAGAGACCCAGTACTTC. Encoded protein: CATSDRVNQETQYF.

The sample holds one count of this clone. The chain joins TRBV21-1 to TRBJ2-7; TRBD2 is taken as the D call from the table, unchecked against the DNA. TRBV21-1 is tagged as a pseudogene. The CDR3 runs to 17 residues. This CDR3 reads CASSKALGILPHYEQYF. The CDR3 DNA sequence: TGTGCCAGCAGCAAAGCGCTAGGCATCCTACCCCACTACGAGCAGTACTTC.

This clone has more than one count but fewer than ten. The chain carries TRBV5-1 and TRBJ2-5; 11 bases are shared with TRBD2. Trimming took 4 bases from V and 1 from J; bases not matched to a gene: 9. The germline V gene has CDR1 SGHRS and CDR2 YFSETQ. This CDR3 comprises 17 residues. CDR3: CASSPVASGGIQETQYF. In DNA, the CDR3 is TGCGCCAGCAGCCCGGTGGCTAGCGGGGGGATCCAAGAGACCCAGTACTTC.

The DNA of the CDR3 is TGTGCCTGGGCTAGCGGGTCCGCAGATACGCAGTATTTT. Protein product: CAWASGSADTQYF. The chain couples TRBV30 to TRBJ2-3; the match to TRBD2 covers 8 bases. The germline V gene has CDR1 GTSNPN and CDR2 SVGIG (reference sequence). Losses at the gene ends were 5 bases for V and 4 bases for J; bases not matched to a gene: 5. There are 13 residues in the CDR3.

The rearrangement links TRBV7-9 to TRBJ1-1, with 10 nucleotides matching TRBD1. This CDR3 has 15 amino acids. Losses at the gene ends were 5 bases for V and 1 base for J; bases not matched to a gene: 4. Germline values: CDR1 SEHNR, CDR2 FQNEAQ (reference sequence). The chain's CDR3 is CASSIRQGANTEAFF. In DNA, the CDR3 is TGTGCCAGCAGCATAAGACAGGGGGCGAACACTGAAGCTTTCTTT.

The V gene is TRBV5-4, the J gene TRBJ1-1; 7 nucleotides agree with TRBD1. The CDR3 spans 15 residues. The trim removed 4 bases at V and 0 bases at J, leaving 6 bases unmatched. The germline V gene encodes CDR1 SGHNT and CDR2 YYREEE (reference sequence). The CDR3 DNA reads TGTGCCAGCAGCACGGGACAGTCCATGAACACTGAAGCTTTCTTT. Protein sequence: CASSTGQSMNTEAFF. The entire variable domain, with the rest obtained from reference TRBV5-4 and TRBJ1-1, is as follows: ETGVTQSPTHLIKTRGQQVTLRCSSQSGHNTVSWYQQALGQGPQFIFQYYREEENGRGNFPPRFSGLQFPNYSSELNVNALELDDSALYLCASSTGQSMNTEAFFGQGTRLTVV.

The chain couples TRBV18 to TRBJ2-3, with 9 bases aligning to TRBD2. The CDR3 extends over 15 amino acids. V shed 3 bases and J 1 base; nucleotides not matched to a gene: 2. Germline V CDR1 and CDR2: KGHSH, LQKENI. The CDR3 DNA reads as TGTGCCAGCTCACCCTTAGCGGGGGGCACAGATACGCAGTATTTT. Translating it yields CASSPLAGGTDTQYF.

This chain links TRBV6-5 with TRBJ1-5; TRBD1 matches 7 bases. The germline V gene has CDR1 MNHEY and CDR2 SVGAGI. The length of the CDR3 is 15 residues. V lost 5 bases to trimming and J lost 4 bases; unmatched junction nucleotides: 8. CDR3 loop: CASSPGQAYNQPQHF. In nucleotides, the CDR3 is TGTGCCAGCAGTCCTGGACAGGCCTATAATCAGCCCCAGCATTTT.

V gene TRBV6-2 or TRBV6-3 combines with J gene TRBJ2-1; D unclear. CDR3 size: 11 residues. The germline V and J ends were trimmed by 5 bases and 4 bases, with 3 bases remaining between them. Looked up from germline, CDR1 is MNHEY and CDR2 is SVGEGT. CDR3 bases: TGTGCCAGCAGTACATACAATGAGCAGTTCTTC. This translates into CASSTYNEQFF.